This T cell receptor (beta chain) was recovered during a study of cytomegalovirus exposure and HLA in healthy donors. The PCR used 60 Vbeta and 13 Jbeta primers. TCRdb's copy holds only in-frame clones and misses some; the assay was immunoSEQ multiplex PCR. The repertoire holds approximately 260,000 clones, with almost 85% as singletons. The CDR3 loop spans 15 amino acids. V trimming: 3 bases; J trimming: 6 bases; junction bases outside the gene matches: 8. Looked up from germline, CDR1 is LNHDA and CDR2 is SQIVND (reference sequence). The sequencing input was PBMCs. The chain employs TRBV19 and TRBJ2-7; 10 bases are a match to TRBD1. The TCR originated in a woman in her thirties or forties in good health and CMV-seropositive. CDR3: CASSIPFGTGAEQYF. The CDR3, as DNA: TGTGCCAGTAGTATTCCGTTTGGGACAGGGGCCGAGCAGTACTTC.